The clone carrying this T cell receptor beta chain was observed a single time. The data derive from a study of blood T cell repertoires in COVID-19. Sequenced by immunoSEQ multiplex PCR; TCRdb stores in-frame clones only, minus some. The sample lists about 160,000 clones, 87% occurring once. Germline CDR1 MGHRA, CDR2 YSYEKL. There are 16 residues in the CDR3. V lost 2 bases and J lost 5, with 15 bases in between. Sequencing input: peripheral blood. The chain couples TRBV4-1 to TRBJ1-4; D is ambiguous. This receptor was obtained from a woman aged 55-70 years who had recovered from COVID-19. The CDR3 region is CASSQYPRDINEKLFF. The CDR3 DNA reads TGCGCCAGCAGCCAATACCCACGCGACATAAATGAAAAACTGTTTTTT.